This T cell receptor beta chain was identified in a study of OX40 agonist ivuxolimab in advanced cancers. Measured with immunoSEQ multiplex PCR; TCRdb has only the in-frame clones, and not every one. The data show approximately 70,000 clones, 83% seen once. Note on this clone: Its antigen is not known.

The study's findings and limits: Undetermined was the antigen specificity of the expanded peripheral T cells. The 0.1-3.0 mg/kg partial responders had among the lowest clonal expansion.

Germline CDR1 SGHVS, CDR2 FNYEAQ. The CDR3 is 15 amino acids. After removal of 4 bases from V and 2 bases from J, the junction contained 5 bases not matched to a gene. Exclusion applied to patients with autoimmune disease history or systemic immunosuppression. Sampling of blood occurred at baseline, cycle 4 day 1, and cycle 7 day 1. The sample here was CD4+ or CD8+ T cells sorted from blood, taken in a trial of the OX40 agonist ivuxolimab. The sequence was collected from an adult with an advanced solid tumor such as melanoma, head and neck, liver or kidney cancer. This chain uses TRBV7-6 with TRBJ2-5; 9 bases are a match to TRBD1. CDR3 sequence (DNA): TGTGCCAGCAGCTCGGACAGGGGTCCTCAAGAGACCCAGTACTTC. It is translated as CASSSDRGPQETQYF. The full variable domain, rest sourced from reference TRBV7-6 and TRBJ2-5, is GAGVSQSPRYKVTKRGQDVALRCDPISGHVSLYWYRQALGQGPEFLTYFNYEAQQDKSGLPNDRFSAERPEGSISTLTIQRTEQRDSAMYRCASSSDRGPQETQYFGPGTRLLVL.